These T cell receptor beta chains were read from a single sample in a study of control samples from healthy donors and cancer patients. Sequencing was performed with immunoSEQ multiplex PCR; in TCRdb, only in-frame clones are kept and a portion is missing. The data show roughly 150,000 clones, roughly 88% seen once. The specimen sequenced was blood. Receptors originate from a man aged 18 to 29 in good health. CDR3s include the opening cysteine and the closing phenylalanine or tryptophan. Each record gives: D gene, V gene, J gene, clone size, CDR3 DNA, CDR3 protein. D genes are given only for firm matches. The listing skips clone size in some rows; elsewhere it reads once, few, many or a size class.

D gene: TRBD1
V gene: TRBV30
J gene: TRBJ2-1
clone size: .
CDR3 DNA: TGTGCCTGGGGGACAGGGGGTAATGCTGGTGAGCAGTTCTTC
CDR3 protein: CAWGTGGNAGEQFF

D gene: .
V gene: TRBV19
J gene: TRBJ2-5
clone size: .
CDR3 DNA: TGTGCCAGTAGTATAAGTGCCCAAGAGACCCAGTACTTC
CDR3 protein: CASSISAQETQYF

D gene: .
V gene: TRBV18
J gene: TRBJ2-1
clone size: .
CDR3 DNA: TGTGCCAGCTCACCACCCGTACAGGGTGGAATAGATGAGCAGTTCTTC
CDR3 protein: CASSPPVQGGIDEQFF

D gene: .
V gene: TRBV7-6
J gene: TRBJ1-1
clone size: .
CDR3 DNA: TGTGCCAGCAGCTCCCTTCCGGATATGAACACTGAAGCTTTCTTT
CDR3 protein: CASSSLPDMNTEAFF

D gene: TRBD1
V gene: TRBV5-1
J gene: TRBJ1-6
clone size: .
CDR3 DNA: TGCGCCAGCAGCCCGGGTCCACATTGGACAGGGGCGGATTCACCCCTCCACTTT
CDR3 protein: CASSPGPHWTGADSPLHF

D gene: TRBD2
V gene: TRBV9
J gene: TRBJ2-3
clone size: .
CDR3 DNA: TGTGCCAGCAGCAGTGGACTAGCGGGGGGCACAGATACGCAGTATTTT
CDR3 protein: CASSSGLAGGTDTQYF

D gene: .
V gene: TRBV14
J gene: TRBJ2-1
clone size: .
CDR3 DNA: TGTGCCAGCAGCCGGTACAATGAGCAGTTCTTC
CDR3 protein: CASSRYNEQFF

D gene: .
V gene: TRBV5-4
J gene: TRBJ2-1
clone size: few
CDR3 DNA: TGTGCCAGCAGCTACGGAACGAGGGGGTCCAATGAGCAGTTCTTC
CDR3 protein: CASSYGTRGSNEQFF

D gene: TRBD1
V gene: TRBV2
J gene: TRBJ2-1
clone size: .
CDR3 DNA: TGTGCCAGCACCCGGGACAGGGGTGTGGATGAGCAGTTCTTC
CDR3 protein: CASTRDRGVDEQFF

D gene: .
V gene: TRBV5-6
J gene: TRBJ2-5
clone size: .
CDR3 DNA: TGTGCCAGCAGCTTAAGGGACCCCCCGCGAGAGACCCAGTACTTC
CDR3 protein: CASSLRDPPRETQYF

D gene: .
V gene: TRBV6-8
J gene: TRBJ1-5
clone size: .
CDR3 DNA: TGTGCCAGCAGTTCAGTATCGGGGGGGACAAATCAGCCCCAGCATTTT
CDR3 protein: CASSSVSGGTNQPQHF

D gene: .
V gene: TRBV6-5
J gene: TRBJ1-1
clone size: once
CDR3 DNA: TGTGCCAGCAGAGCAGGGCAGGAGGGCACTGAAGCTTTCTTT
CDR3 protein: CASRAGQEGTEAFF

D gene: TRBD2
V gene: TRBV28
J gene: TRBJ2-7
clone size: .
CDR3 DNA: TGTGCCAGCAGTCCTAGCGGGGGGCCCTACGAGCAGTACTTC
CDR3 protein: CASSPSGGPYEQYF

D gene: TRBD1
V gene: TRBV11-1
J gene: TRBJ1-2
clone size: .
CDR3 DNA: TGTGCCAGCAGCCCGGACAGGGATTCAGGGGGCTACACCTTC
CDR3 protein: CASSPDRDSGGYTF

D gene: TRBD2
V gene: TRBV11-3
J gene: TRBJ2-1
clone size: .
CDR3 DNA: TGTGCCAGCAGCTTAGAGACTAGCGGGGGGCCTCAGTTCTTC
CDR3 protein: CASSLETSGGPQFF

D gene: TRBD1
V gene: TRBV19
J gene: TRBJ1-1
clone size: .
CDR3 DNA: TGTGCCAGTAACAGGGACAGCGAAGCTTTCTTT
CDR3 protein: CASNRDSEAFF

D gene: .
V gene: TRBV4-1
J gene: TRBJ1-2
clone size: .
CDR3 DNA: TGCGCCAGCAGCCAAGATCAAGTCAGGAGCTATGGCTACACCTTC
CDR3 protein: CASSQDQVRSYGYTF

D gene: .
V gene: TRBV5-8
J gene: TRBJ2-1
clone size: .
CDR3 DNA: TGTGCCAGCAGCTTGGGGACAGCGTCCCACAATGAGCAGTTCTTC
CDR3 protein: CASSLGTASHNEQFF

D gene: TRBD1
V gene: TRBV7-3
J gene: TRBJ2-1
clone size: .
CDR3 DNA: TGTGCCAGCAGCTGGGGACAGGGCCTTAGCGAGCAGTTCTTC
CDR3 protein: CASSWGQGLSEQFF

D gene: .
V gene: TRBV30
J gene: TRBJ1-1
clone size: .
CDR3 DNA: TGTGCCTGGACCTCTTTGTGGGGGGCGAGGGCTTTCTTT
CDR3 protein: CAWTSLWGARAFF

D gene: .
V gene: TRBV6-5
J gene: TRBJ1-5
clone size: few
CDR3 DNA: TGTGCCAGCAGGATGGACGGAATCAATCAGCCCCAGCATTTT
CDR3 protein: CASRMDGINQPQHF

D gene: .
V gene: TRBV7-2
J gene: TRBJ2-3
clone size: .
CDR3 DNA: TGTGCCAGCAGGAGATTGGGAGGGGGCGCAGATACGCAGTATTTT
CDR3 protein: CASRRLGGGADTQYF

D gene: TRBD2
V gene: TRBV2
J gene: TRBJ2-3
clone size: .
CDR3 DNA: TGTGCCAGCAGTGTAGCGGGGATGGATACGCAGTATTTT
CDR3 protein: CASSVAGMDTQYF

D gene: .
V gene: TRBV7-9
J gene: TRBJ1-2
clone size: .
CDR3 DNA: TGTGCCAGCAGCTTGGGGGTACAGGCATCAGGCTATGGCTACACCTTC
CDR3 protein: CASSLGVQASGYGYTF

D gene: TRBD1
V gene: TRBV5-4
J gene: TRBJ2-7
clone size: .
CDR3 DNA: TGTGCCAGCAGTCTGGACAGGAGTACCTACGAGCAGTACTTC
CDR3 protein: CASSLDRSTYEQYF

D gene: TRBD1
V gene: TRBV4-2
J gene: TRBJ1-3
clone size: few
CDR3 DNA: TGTGCCAGCAGCCATTTTCTGGGACAGGGAGGAGCGAACACCATATATTTT
CDR3 protein: CASSHFLGQGGANTIYF

D gene: .
V gene: TRBV7-9
J gene: TRBJ2-1
clone size: .
CDR3 DNA: TGTGCCAGCAGCCCCTGGGCGACAGATTATTACAATGAGCAGTTCTTC
CDR3 protein: CASSPWATDYYNEQFF

D gene: .
V gene: TRBV29-1
J gene: TRBJ1-1
clone size: .
CDR3 DNA: TGCAGCGTTGAACTTCTCTTTTCGACAAGAGAAGCTTTCTTT
CDR3 protein: CSVELLFSTREAFF

D gene: TRBD1
V gene: TRBV4-3
J gene: TRBJ2-2
clone size: once
CDR3 DNA: TGCGCCAGCAGCCAAGATCTGGCAGGGGGCGCTTTCTACACCGGGGAGCTGTTTTTT
CDR3 protein: CASSQDLAGGAFYTGELFF

D gene: .
V gene: TRBV12-3/TRBV12-4
J gene: TRBJ1-1
clone size: .
CDR3 DNA: TGTGCCAGCCAAAAACCCGGGACAGAAGCTTTCTTT
CDR3 protein: CASQKPGTEAFF

D gene: TRBD1
V gene: TRBV19
J gene: TRBJ2-7
clone size: .
CDR3 DNA: TGTGCCAGTCAGAAGACAGGGGGCGCGTACGAGCAGTACTTC
CDR3 protein: CASQKTGGAYEQYF

D gene: .
V gene: TRBV7-9
J gene: TRBJ2-3
clone size: .
CDR3 DNA: TGTGCCAGCAGCCTTGATGGGACTCCGGATACGCAGTATTTT
CDR3 protein: CASSLDGTPDTQYF

D gene: .
V gene: TRBV11-2
J gene: TRBJ2-5
clone size: .
CDR3 DNA: TGTGCCAGCAGCACCGGCACCAACCTGGAGACCCAGTACTTC
CDR3 protein: CASSTGTNLETQYF

D gene: .
V gene: TRBV30
J gene: TRBJ1-4
clone size: once
CDR3 DNA: TGTGCCTGGTCTCCTCCGCGGGGAAAAGAAAAACTGTTTTTT
CDR3 protein: CAWSPPRGKEKLFF

D gene: TRBD2
V gene: TRBV7-2
J gene: TRBJ2-3
clone size: once
CDR3 DNA: TGTGCCAGCAGAACAGCTGCGGGGGGGAGCACAGATACGCAGTATTTT
CDR3 protein: CASRTAAGGSTDTQYF

D gene: TRBD2
V gene: TRBV7-2
J gene: TRBJ2-1
clone size: .
CDR3 DNA: TGTGCCAGCAGCCCACGCGGGGGGAATGAGCAGTTCTTC
CDR3 protein: CASSPRGGNEQFF

D gene: .
V gene: TRBV27
J gene: TRBJ2-4
clone size: .
CDR3 DNA: TGTGCCAGCAGTTTTGGACCAAAAAACATTCAGTACTTC
CDR3 protein: CASSFGPKNIQYF

D gene: TRBD1
V gene: TRBV7-8
J gene: TRBJ2-5
clone size: .
CDR3 DNA: TGTGCCAGCAGCCGACAGGGGACCGCAGAGACCCAGTACTTC
CDR3 protein: CASSRQGTAETQYF

D gene: .
V gene: TRBV6-6
J gene: TRBJ2-2
clone size: .
CDR3 DNA: TGTGCCAGCAGTTACTCGGCGGAGGGTTACACCGGGGAGCTGTTTTTT
CDR3 protein: CASSYSAEGYTGELFF

D gene: .
V gene: TRBV30
J gene: TRBJ1-1
clone size: .
CDR3 DNA: TGTGCCTGGAGTGTACTCCCCGATCGGGCTGAAGCTTTCTTT
CDR3 protein: CAWSVLPDRAEAFF

D gene: .
V gene: TRBV18
J gene: TRBJ2-7
clone size: .
CDR3 DNA: TGTGCCAGCTCGCTCAACTACGAGCAGTACTTC
CDR3 protein: CASSLNYEQYF

D gene: TRBD2
V gene: TRBV6-2/TRBV6-3
J gene: TRBJ2-1
clone size: .
CDR3 DNA: TGTGCCAGCAACCCCGGGGAGGGGTACAATGAGCAGTTCTTC
CDR3 protein: CASNPGEGYNEQFF

D gene: TRBD2
V gene: TRBV19
J gene: TRBJ2-1
clone size: .
CDR3 DNA: TGTGCCAGTAGTAGGCCGACTAGCGGGGGCGCGAATGAGCAGTTCTTC
CDR3 protein: CASSRPTSGGANEQFF

D gene: .
V gene: TRBV28
J gene: TRBJ2-3
clone size: .
CDR3 DNA: TGTGCCAGCAGTTACATTGCGGTGGGCACAGATACGCAGTATTTT
CDR3 protein: CASSYIAVGTDTQYF

D gene: TRBD1
V gene: TRBV28
J gene: TRBJ2-1
clone size: .
CDR3 DNA: TGTGCCAGCAGTTTATACGGGACAGGGGACTACAATGAGCAGTTCTTC
CDR3 protein: CASSLYGTGDYNEQFF

D gene: .
V gene: TRBV9
J gene: TRBJ2-1
clone size: .
CDR3 DNA: TGTGCCAGCAGCGTGACTAGTGGCAATGAGCAGTTCTTC
CDR3 protein: CASSVTSGNEQFF

D gene: .
V gene: TRBV15
J gene: TRBJ2-7
clone size: .
CDR3 DNA: TGTGCCACCAGCAGAGATCTAGGGAGCTACGAGCAGTACTTC
CDR3 protein: CATSRDLGSYEQYF

D gene: .
V gene: TRBV28
J gene: TRBJ2-5
clone size: .
CDR3 DNA: TGTGCCAGCAGTTCCCTAAAGGGTTCGCTGCGGCACGCGGAGACCCAGTACTTC
CDR3 protein: CASSSLKGSLRHAETQYF

D gene: TRBD2
V gene: TRBV5-4
J gene: TRBJ2-5
clone size: once
CDR3 DNA: TGTGCCAGCAGGTCGGCGGGGGGGCTGGAGACCCAGTACTTC
CDR3 protein: CASRSAGGLETQYF

D gene: .
V gene: TRBV4-3
J gene: TRBJ2-7
clone size: .
CDR3 DNA: TGCGCCAGCAGCCAAGGAGAGGGGTCCTACGAGCAGTACTTC
CDR3 protein: CASSQGEGSYEQYF

D gene: .
V gene: TRBV29-1
J gene: TRBJ1-1
clone size: .
CDR3 DNA: TGCAGCGCCCCCGCGATGGTGCCAGGTGGAGCTTTCTTT
CDR3 protein: CSAPAMVPGGAFF

D gene: .
V gene: TRBV7-6
J gene: TRBJ2-2
clone size: .
CDR3 DNA: TGTGCCAGCAGCTTAGAGGGTGCGGGGTCTTCCACCGGGGAGCTGTTTTTT
CDR3 protein: CASSLEGAGSSTGELFF

D gene: TRBD2
V gene: TRBV4-2
J gene: TRBJ2-7
clone size: .
CDR3 DNA: TGTGCCAGCAGCCCGGCGGGGGGATCCTACGAGCAGTACTTC
CDR3 protein: CASSPAGGSYEQYF

D gene: .
V gene: TRBV30
J gene: TRBJ1-1
clone size: .
CDR3 DNA: TGTGCCTGGAGTAAGGAGGGGAACGCTGAAGCTTTCTTT
CDR3 protein: CAWSKEGNAEAFF

D gene: .
V gene: TRBV7-9
J gene: TRBJ2-3
clone size: .
CDR3 DNA: TGTGCCAGCAGCTTAGGCGGCGGGCTAGATACGCAGTATTTT
CDR3 protein: CASSLGGGLDTQYF